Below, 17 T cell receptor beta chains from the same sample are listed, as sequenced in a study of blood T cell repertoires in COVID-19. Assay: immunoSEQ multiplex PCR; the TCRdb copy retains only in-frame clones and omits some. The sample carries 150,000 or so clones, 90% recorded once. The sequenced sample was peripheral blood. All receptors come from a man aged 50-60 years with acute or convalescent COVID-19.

Written as DNA, the CDR3 is TGTGCCAGCAGGCACCAGGGACAGGGGGATGGCTACACCTTC. Its translation: CASRHQGQGDGYTF. This chain links TRBV6-5 with TRBJ1-2; 11 nucleotides agree with TRBD1. The CDR3 length is 14 residues. Germline V CDR1 and CDR2: MNHEY, SVGAGI. Trimming removed 6 bases from V and 6 bases from J; junction bases left unmatched: 6.

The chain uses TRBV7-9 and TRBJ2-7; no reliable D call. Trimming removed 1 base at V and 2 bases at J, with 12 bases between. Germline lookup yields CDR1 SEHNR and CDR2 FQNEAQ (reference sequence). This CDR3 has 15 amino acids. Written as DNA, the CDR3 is TGTGCCAGCAGCTTAGTGGTTGAGGTCACCTACGAGCAGTACTTC. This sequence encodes CASSLVVEVTYEQYF.

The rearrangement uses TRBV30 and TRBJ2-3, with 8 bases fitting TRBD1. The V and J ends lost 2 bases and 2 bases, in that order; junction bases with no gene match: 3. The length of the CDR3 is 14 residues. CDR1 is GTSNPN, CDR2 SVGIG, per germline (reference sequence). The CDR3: CAWSTGGATDTQYF. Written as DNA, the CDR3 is TGTGCCTGGAGTACAGGGGGAGCCACAGATACGCAGTATTTT.

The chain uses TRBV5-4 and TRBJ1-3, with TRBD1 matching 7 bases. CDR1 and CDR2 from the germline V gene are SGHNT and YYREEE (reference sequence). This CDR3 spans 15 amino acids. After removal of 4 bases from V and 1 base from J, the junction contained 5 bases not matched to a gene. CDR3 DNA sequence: TGTGCCAGCAGCCCCGGGACAGCATCTGGAAACACCATATATTTT. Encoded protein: CASSPGTASGNTIYF.

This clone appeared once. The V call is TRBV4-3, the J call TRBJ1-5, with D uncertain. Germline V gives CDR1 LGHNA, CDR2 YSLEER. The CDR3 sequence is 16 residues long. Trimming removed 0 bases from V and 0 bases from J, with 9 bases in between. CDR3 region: CASSQEAAISNQPQHF. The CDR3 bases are TGCGCCAGCAGCCAAGAGGCGGCCATTAGCAATCAGCCCCAGCATTTT.

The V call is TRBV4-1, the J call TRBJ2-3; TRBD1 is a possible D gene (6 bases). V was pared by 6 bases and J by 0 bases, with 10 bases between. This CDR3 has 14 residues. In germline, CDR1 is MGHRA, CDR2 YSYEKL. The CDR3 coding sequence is TGCGCCAGCAGACAGGGAATGAGCACAGATACGCAGTATTTT. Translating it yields CASRQGMSTDTQYF.

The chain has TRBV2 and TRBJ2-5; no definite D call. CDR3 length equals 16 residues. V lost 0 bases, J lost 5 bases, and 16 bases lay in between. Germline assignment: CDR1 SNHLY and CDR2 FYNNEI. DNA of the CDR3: TGTGCCAGCAGTGAAGCGGGTCCGCTGAACGGGGAGACCCAGTACTTC. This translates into CASSEAGPLNGETQYF.

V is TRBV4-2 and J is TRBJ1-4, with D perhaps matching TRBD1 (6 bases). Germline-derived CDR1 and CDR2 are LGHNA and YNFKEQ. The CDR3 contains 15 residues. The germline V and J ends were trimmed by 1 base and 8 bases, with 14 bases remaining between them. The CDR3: CASSQGQGSEEKLFF. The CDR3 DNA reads TGTGCCAGCAGCCAAGGGCAGGGGAGTGAGGAAAAACTGTTTTTT.

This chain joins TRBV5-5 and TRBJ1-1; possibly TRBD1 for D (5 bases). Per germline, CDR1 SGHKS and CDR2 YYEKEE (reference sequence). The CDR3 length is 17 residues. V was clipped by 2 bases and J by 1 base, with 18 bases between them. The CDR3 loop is CASSFWGDPGWNTEAFF. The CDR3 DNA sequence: TGTGCCAGCAGCTTCTGGGGGGACCCAGGGTGGAACACTGAAGCTTTCTTT. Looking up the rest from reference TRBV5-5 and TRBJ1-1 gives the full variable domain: DAGVTQSPTHLIKTRGQQVTLRCSPISGHKSVSWYQQVLGQGPQFIFQYYEKEERGRGNFPDRFSARQFPNYSSELNVNALLLGDSALYLCASSFWGDPGWNTEAFFGQGTRLTVV.

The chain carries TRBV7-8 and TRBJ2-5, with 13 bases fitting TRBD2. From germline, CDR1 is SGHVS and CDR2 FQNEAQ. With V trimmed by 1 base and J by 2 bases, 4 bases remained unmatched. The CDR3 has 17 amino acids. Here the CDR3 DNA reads TGTGCCAGCAGCTTAGGGACTAGCGGGAGAAGACAAGAGACCCAGTACTTC. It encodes CASSLGTSGRRQETQYF.

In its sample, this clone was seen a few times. The CDR3 nucleotides read TGTGCCAGCAGCCTCGCTGGAAACACCATATATTTT. Translation: CASSLAGNTIYF. V and J are TRBV7-9 and TRBJ1-3; D not resolved. Looked up from germline, CDR1 is SEHNR and CDR2 is FQNEAQ (reference sequence). The CDR3 contains 12 residues. V was cut by 5 bases and J by 2 bases, with 4 bases left in between. The entire variable domain, with the rest obtained from reference TRBV7-9 and TRBJ1-3, is as follows: DTGVSQNPRHKITKRGQNVTFRCDPISEHNRLYWYRQTLGQGPEFLTYFQNEAQLEKSRLLSDRFSAERPKGSFSTLEIQRTEQGDSAMYLCASSLAGNTIYFGEGSWLTVV.

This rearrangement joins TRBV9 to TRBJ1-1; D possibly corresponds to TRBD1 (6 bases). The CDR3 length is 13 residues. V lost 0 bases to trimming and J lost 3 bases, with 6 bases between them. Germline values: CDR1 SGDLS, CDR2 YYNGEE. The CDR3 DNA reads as TGTGCCAGCAGCGTAGACAGGGACACTGAAGCTTTCTTT. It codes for CASSVDRDTEAFF.

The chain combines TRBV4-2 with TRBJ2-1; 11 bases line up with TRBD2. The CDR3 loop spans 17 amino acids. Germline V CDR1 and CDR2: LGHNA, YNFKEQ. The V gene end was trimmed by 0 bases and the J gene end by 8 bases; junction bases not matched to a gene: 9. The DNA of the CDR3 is TGTGCCAGCAGCCAAGATCGGAAACTAGCGGGAGTAGATGAGCAGTTCTTC. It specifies CASSQDRKLAGVDEQFF.

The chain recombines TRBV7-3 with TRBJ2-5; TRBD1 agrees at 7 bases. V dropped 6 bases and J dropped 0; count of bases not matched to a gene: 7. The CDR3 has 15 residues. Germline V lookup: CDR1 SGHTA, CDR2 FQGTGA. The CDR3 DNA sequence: TGTGCCAGCAGTCCAGGGGGAATCTACCAAGAGACCCAGTACTTC. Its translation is CASSPGGIYQETQYF.

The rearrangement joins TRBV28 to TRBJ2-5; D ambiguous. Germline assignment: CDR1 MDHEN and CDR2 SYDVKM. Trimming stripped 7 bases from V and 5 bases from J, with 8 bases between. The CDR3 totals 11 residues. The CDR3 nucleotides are TGTGCCAGCACGAGGCGTGAGACCCAGTACTTC. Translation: CASTRRETQYF.

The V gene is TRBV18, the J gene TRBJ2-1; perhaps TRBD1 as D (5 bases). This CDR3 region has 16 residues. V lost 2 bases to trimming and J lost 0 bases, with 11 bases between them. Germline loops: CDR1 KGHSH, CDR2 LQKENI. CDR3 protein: CASSPMQGSSYNEQFF. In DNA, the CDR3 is TGTGCCAGCTCACCAATGCAGGGCAGCTCCTACAATGAGCAGTTCTTC. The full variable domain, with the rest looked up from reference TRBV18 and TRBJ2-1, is NAGVMQNPRHLVRRRGQEARLRCSPMKGHSHVYWYRQLPEEGLKFMVYLQKENIIDESGMPKERFSAEFPKEGPSILRIQQVVRGDSAAYFCASSPMQGSSYNEQFFGPGTRLTVL.

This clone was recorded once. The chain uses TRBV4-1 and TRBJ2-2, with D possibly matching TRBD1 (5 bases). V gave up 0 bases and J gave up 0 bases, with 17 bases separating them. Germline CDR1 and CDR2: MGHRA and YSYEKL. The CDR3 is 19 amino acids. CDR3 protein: CASSQDRARAIPNTGELFF. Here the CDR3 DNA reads TGCGCCAGCAGCCAAGATCGGGCCAGGGCCATACCGAACACCGGGGAGCTGTTTTTT.